The 9 T cell receptor beta chains listed next were all sequenced from one sample in a study of CD8 T cells in ankylosing spondylitis. TCRdb reanalysed the 5' RACE reads using MiXCR and keeps one entry per CDR3 protein. Here the sample spans about 35,000 distinct CDR3 sequences, 2.5% to 3.5% being singletons. The sequenced material came from blood, either unsorted or a sorted T cell fraction (not recorded which). All receptors derive from a male donor with ankylosing spondylitis or in good health (not recorded which).

This clonotype was detected many times. The V gene is TRBV9, the J gene TRBJ2-3; 8 nucleotides line up with TRBD1. The CDR3 loop spans 16 amino acids. Germline values: CDR1 SGDLS, CDR2 YYNGEE. V trimming: 1 base; J trimming: 6 bases; junction bases outside the gene matches: 10. The CDR3 protein is CASSVQDRALGDTQYF. The CDR3 region has the DNA TGTGCCAGCAGCGTACAGGACAGGGCGCTCGGGGATACGCAGTATTTT.

This clonotype occurred many times. This sequence joins TRBV9 and TRBJ2-3, with D possibly matching TRBD2 (5 bases). CDR3 length equals 15 residues. The V gene's germline CDR1 is SGDLS and CDR2 YYNGEE. Trimming took off 0 bases at V and 1 base at J, with 9 bases between the two ends. The DNA of the CDR3 is TGTGCCAGCAGCGTAGGAGGGTCTGGCACAGATACGCAGTATTTT. It yields the protein CASSVGGSGTDTQYF.

This clonotype has at least ten counts. V is TRBV21-1 and J is TRBJ2-4; TRBD1, as called in the table, went unchecked against the DNA. TRBV21-1 is reported as a pseudogene. The CDR3 spans 20 residues. The CDR3 DNA sequence: TGTGCCAGCAGCAAATCCCGACTCAGGTGGGCTGGATTAGCCAAAAACATTCAGTACTTC. This codes for CASSKSRLRWAGLAKNIQYF.

This clonotype was picked up many times. The chain carries TRBV9 and TRBJ2-3; D is undetermined. V lost 2 bases and J 5 bases, leaving 9 bases between the germline ends. The germline gives CDR1 SGDLS, CDR2 YYNGEE. This CDR3 contains 13 residues. The CDR3 spells CASSVRVGDTQYF. DNA for the CDR3: TGTGCCAGCAGCGTTAGGGTAGGAGATACGCAGTATTTT.

The table lists this clonotype with many counts. The chain combines TRBV28 with TRBJ2-7; maybe TRBD1 (5 bases). The CDR3 has 13 amino acids. CDR1 and CDR2 from the germline V gene are MDHEN and SYDVKM. Trimming stripped 7 bases from V and 3 bases from J, with 13 bases between. CDR3 nucleotide sequence: TGTGCCAGCAATGTACAGGCCCACTACGAGCAGTACGTC. This codes for CASNVQAHYEQYV.

This clonotype was recorded at least ten times. This chain uses TRBV9 with TRBJ2-5; TRBD1 matches at 7 bases. This CDR3 is 16 amino acids long. Per the germline V gene, CDR1 is SGDLS and CDR2 is YYNGEE. V gave up 0 bases and J gave up 2 bases; unmatched junction bases: 7. The CDR3 nucleotides read TGTGCCAGCAGCGTAGCCGCCGGGACAGAACAAGAGACCCAGTACTTC. This encodes CASSVAAGTEQETQYF. The full variable domain, its missing parts supplied by reference TRBV9 and TRBJ2-5, is DSGVTQTPKHLITATGQRVTLRCSPRSGDLSVYWYQQSLDQGLQFLIQYYNGEERAKGNILERFSAQQFPDLHSELNLSSLELGDSALYFCASSVAAGTEQETQYFGPGTRLLVL.

This clonotype was observed many times. This rearrangement joins TRBV5-3 to TRBJ2-7, with 9 bases that match TRBD1. TRBV5-3 is noted as an ORF with a role that remains uncertain. This CDR3 has 15 amino acids. V gave up 7 bases and J gave up 4 bases; unmatched junction bases: 12. As DNA, the CDR3 is TGTGCCAGATACGCCCGCGGGACAGGGACTTACGAGCAGTACGTC. Its protein product is CARYARGTGTYEQYV.

This clonotype was found many times. This chain uses TRBV9 with TRBJ2-1; 9 bases match TRBD2. With V trimmed by 3 bases and J by 0 bases, 7 bases remained unmatched. Germline loops: CDR1 SGDLS, CDR2 YYNGEE. The CDR3 covers 17 residues. CDR3 amino acids: CASSASISGSSYNEQFF. The CDR3 DNA reads as TGTGCCAGCAGCGCATCGATTAGCGGGAGCTCCTACAATGAGCAGTTCTTC.

This clonotype was counted at least ten times. For the CDR3, the DNA is TGTGCCAGCAGCTACAGGGGGGAGCAGTTCTTC. It translates to CASSYRGEQFF. The chain combines TRBV9 with TRBJ2-1; TRBD1 agrees at 8 bases. This CDR3 contains 11 residues. The germline CDR1 and CDR2 sequences are SGDLS and YYNGEE. V lost 4 bases and J lost 10; bases outside the gene matches: 1.